This TCR beta chain was profiled in a study of blood T cell repertoires in COVID-19. CDR1 is SGHAT, CDR2 FQNNGV, per germline. The CDR3 runs 15 residues. V gave up 5 bases and J gave up 0 bases, with 11 bases separating them. Libraries were prepared by immunoSEQ multiplex PCR; TCRdb keeps only in-frame clonotypes and omits some of them. Here the sample spans 130,000 or so clones, 80% to 90% being singletons. This clonotype originated in a woman aged 55-70 years with acute or convalescent COVID-19. The genes are TRBV11-2 and TRBJ2-1, with TRBD1 as a possible D gene (6 bases). The sample was peripheral blood. For the CDR3, the DNA is TGTGCCAGCAGCCGTAGGGGACACTCCTACAATGAGCAGTTCTTC. Translating gives CASSRRGHSYNEQFF.